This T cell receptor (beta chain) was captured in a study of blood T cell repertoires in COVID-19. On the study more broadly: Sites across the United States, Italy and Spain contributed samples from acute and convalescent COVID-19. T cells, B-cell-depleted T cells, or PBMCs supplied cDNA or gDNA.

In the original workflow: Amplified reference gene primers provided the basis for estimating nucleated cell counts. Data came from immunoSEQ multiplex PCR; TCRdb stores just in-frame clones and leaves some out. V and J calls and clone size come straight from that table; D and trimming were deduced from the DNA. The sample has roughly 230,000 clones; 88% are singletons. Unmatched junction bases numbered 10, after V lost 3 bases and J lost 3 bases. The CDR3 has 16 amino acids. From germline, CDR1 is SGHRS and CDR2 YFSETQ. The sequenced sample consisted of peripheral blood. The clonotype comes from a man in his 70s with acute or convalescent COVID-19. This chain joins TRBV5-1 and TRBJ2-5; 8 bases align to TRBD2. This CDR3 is CASSSGGVAGEETQYF. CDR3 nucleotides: TGCGCCAGCAGCTCGGGAGGGGTAGCTGGAGAAGAGACCCAGTACTTC.